The rows below give T cell receptor beta chains drawn from one sample of a study of cytomegalovirus exposure and HLA in healthy donors. Profiling relied on immunoSEQ multiplex PCR, and the TCRdb table lists in-frame clones only, not all of them. Recorded for this sample: about 77,000 clones. Sequencing was done on a sample of PBMCs. All receptors derive from a man aged 45-60 years in good health and CMV-seropositive. CDR3s include the opening cysteine and the closing phenylalanine or tryptophan. A D gene is named only where the DNA matches it firmly.

d_gene	v_gene	j_gene	CDR3nt	CDR3aa
TRBD1	TRBV7-6	TRBJ1-6	TGTGCCAGCAGCTCGGGAGGGACAGGGGGTAATTCACCCCTCCACTTT	CASSSGGTGGNSPLHF
TRBD1	TRBV27	TRBJ1-1	TGTGCCAGCAGCTCACAACGTATACCGGGACAGGGAGCTTTCTTT	CASSSQRIPGQGAFF
NA	TRBV6-1	TRBJ2-7	TGTGCCAGCAGTGAAACTGGGGCGGATTCCTACGAGCAGTACTTC	CASSETGADSYEQYF
TRBD1	TRBV6-6	TRBJ1-2	TGTGCCAGCAGCCCGACAGGGGGCAAAGTCTATGGCTACACCTTC	CASSPTGGKVYGYTF
NA	TRBV19	TRBJ1-1	TGTGCCACTACTCCTAAAGGGGTGAACACTGAAGCTTTCTTT	CATTPKGVNTEAFF
NA	TRBV6-5	TRBJ2-5	TGTGCCAGCAGTTACCCGGGACAGCGGGCCTTTGAGCAGTACTTC	CASSYPGQRAFEQYF
TRBD1	TRBV5-1	TRBJ2-5	TGCGCCAGCAGTACCGGGACAGGGGAAGAGACCCAGTACTTC	CASSTGTGEETQYF
TRBD2	TRBV4-1	TRBJ2-7	TGCGCCAGCAGCCCAGCTAGCGGGGGGTTGTACGAGCAGTACTTC	CASSPASGGLYEQYF
NA	TRBV6-1	TRBJ2-1	TGTGCCGGTGCAACGGGGGGCGATTCGAATGAGCAGTTCTTC	CAGATGGDSNEQFF
TRBD2	TRBV10-3	TRBJ2-1	TGTGCCATCAGTGAGTGGAGCGGGAGGTTCTTCAATGAGCAGTTCTTC	CAISEWSGRFFNEQFF
NA	TRBV28	TRBJ1-2	TGTGCCAGCAGTTTATTAGGGGGTTTCTATGGCTACACCTTC	CASSLLGGFYGYTF
TRBD2	TRBV19	TRBJ2-3	TGTGCCAGTACCTCCCTGACTAGCGGGAGGGGATATACGCAGTATTTT	CASTSLTSGRGYTQYF
TRBD1	TRBV5-6	TRBJ2-1	TGTGCCAGCAGCATAGTTAGAGGGACAGGGAAGGATGAGCAGTTCTTC	CASSIVRGTGKDEQFF
TRBD2	TRBV5-4	TRBJ2-7	TGTGCCAGCAGCTCAGCGGGAGGGCCGGGGAGAGAGCAGTACTTC	CASSSAGGPGREQYF
TRBD1	TRBV4-1	TRBJ1-4	TGCGCCAGCAGCCTCGGACAGGGAATAGGGGCAAATGAAAAACTGTTTTTT	CASSLGQGIGANEKLFF
TRBD2	TRBV6-5	TRBJ2-1	TGTGCCAGCAGTGGGCGGGGGGGAAGGAATGAGCAGTTCTTC	CASSGRGGRNEQFF
NA	TRBV25-1	TRBJ2-1	TGTGCCAGCAGTGAATTGGTCAGTTCCTACAATGAGCAGTTCTTC	CASSELVSSYNEQFF
NA	TRBV27	TRBJ2-4	TGTGCCAGCAGTTTAGCGGGACAGAGTAGAAACATTCAGTACTTC	CASSLAGQSRNIQYF
NA	TRBV7-2	TRBJ2-3	TGTGCCAGCAGCTCGTATCAAGCGGGAGATACGCAGTATTTT	CASSSYQAGDTQYF
TRBD1	TRBV11-2	TRBJ2-7	TGTGCCAGCAGCTTGGGGACAGTTTCCTACGAGCAGTACTTC	CASSLGTVSYEQYF
TRBD1	TRBV19	TRBJ2-4	TGTGCCAGTAGTTTCGGACAGGGGGGGTCCAAAAACATTCAGTACTTC	CASSFGQGGSKNIQYF
TRBD1	TRBV18	TRBJ1-2	TGTGCCAGCTCACAACAGGGGGCCAAGGATGGCTACACCTTC	CASSQQGAKDGYTF
NA	TRBV13	TRBJ1-1	TGTGCCAGCAGCCCAGCCGGGGGATCGGGCATGAACACTGAAGCTTTCTTT	CASSPAGGSGMNTEAFF
TRBD1	TRBV5-1	TRBJ1-1	TGCGCCAGCAGCTTCGGGACAGGGGACACTGAAGCTTTCTTT	CASSFGTGDTEAFF
TRBD1	TRBV18	TRBJ1-1	TGTGCCAGCTCGCTTACCCAGGGGGGCAACACTGAAGCTTTCTTT	CASSLTQGGNTEAFF
NA	TRBV5-4	TRBJ1-1	TGTGCCAGCAGCTTGGGGGGAGGCGCTGAAGCTTTCTTT	CASSLGGGAEAFF
NA	TRBV6-1	TRBJ1-1	TGTGCCAGCAGGACTCAGGGAACAAACACTGAAGCTTTCTTT	CASRTQGTNTEAFF
NA	TRBV28	TRBJ1-1	TGTGCCAGCGAGGCAGGGGAGACTGAAGCTTTCTTT	CASEAGETEAFF
NA	TRBV5-6	TRBJ2-7	TGTGCCAGCAGTTCCGGAACAGGGCGAGAGCAGTACTTC	CASSSGTGREQYF